This T cell receptor beta chain was identified during a study of blood T cell repertoires in COVID-19. The germline V gene encodes CDR1 SGHDN and CDR2 FVKESK. Germline trimming cut 4 bases from V and 2 bases from J; bases unmatched to any gene: 10. The CDR3 sequence is 17 residues long. Profiling relied on immunoSEQ multiplex PCR, and the TCRdb table lists in-frame clones only, not all of them. The sample records about 280,000 clones, approximately 90% being singletons. Cohort placement rested on clinical history that participants reported themselves. A COVID-19 case was met by exposed participants within 2 weeks before study entry.

The receptor's source is a man aged 35 to 55 who had been exposed to COVID-19. The sequencing sample was made of PBMCs or T cells enriched from blood (not recorded which). The V call is TRBV14, the J call TRBJ2-3; 9 nucleotides agree with TRBD2. The CDR3 loop reads CASSLSGLAYYTDTQYF. The CDR3 region has the DNA TGTGCCAGCAGCCTTAGCGGACTAGCGTATTACACAGATACGCAGTATTTT.